Included here is one T cell receptor beta chain sequence, with context. Deletions cut 8 bases from V and 1 base from J, with 11 bases between. This CDR3 has 13 residues. In germline, CDR1 is SNHLY, CDR2 FYNNEI. The age range of participants was about 18 to 90 years, with residence in more than 20 US areas. Clinical history reported by participants formed the basis on which cohorts were assigned. Clones were sequenced by immunoSEQ multiplex PCR, and TCRdb holds only the in-frame ones, with some missing. The data contain hundreds of thousands of clones, 70% to 90% of them singletons. This sample was taken from a study of blood T cell repertoires in COVID-19. Turning to the study itself: Italy, Spain and the United States were the sources of the convalescent and acute COVID-19 samples. Sources were T cells, B-cell-depleted T cells, or PBMCs; the material itself was cDNA or gDNA.

Material: PBMCs or T cells enriched from blood (not recorded which). This sequence originates from a young woman who had recovered from COVID-19. The chain uses TRBV2 and TRBJ2-5, with D tentatively TRBD2 (6 bases). The chain's CDR3 is CASDSTSQETQYF. CDR3 bases: TGTGCCAGCGATTCGACTAGCCAAGAGACCCAGTACTTC. Variable domain in full (rest from reference TRBV2 and TRBJ2-5): EPEVTQTPSHQVTQMGQEVILRCVPISNHLYFYWYRQILGQKVEFLVSFYNNEISEKSEIFDDQFSVERPDGSNFTLKIRSTKLEDSAMYFCASDSTSQETQYFGPGTRLLVL.